Included here is one TCR beta chain sequence, with context. Primers: 60 Vbeta forward and 13 Jbeta reverse. TCRdb's table, derived via immunoSEQ multiplex PCR, lists solely in-frame clones and lacks some. This sample has under 300,000 clones, with more than 80% found just once. The sample comes from a study of cytomegalovirus exposure and HLA in healthy donors. Whole-study context: Previous work identified around 120 million unique TCR beta sequences from about 179 million T cells.

V gave up 2 bases and J gave up 2 bases, with 7 bases separating them. Looked up from germline, CDR1 is ENHRY and CDR2 is SYGVKD. The CDR3 runs 13 residues. The sequenced sample consisted of PBMCs. The receptor was isolated from a man aged 40-49 years in good health and CMV-seropositive. V is TRBV10-3 and J is TRBJ2-7; D uncertain. CDR3 sequence reads: CAISEKAAYEQYF. CDR3 coding DNA: TGTGCCATCAGTGAGAAGGCGGCCTACGAGCAGTACTTC.